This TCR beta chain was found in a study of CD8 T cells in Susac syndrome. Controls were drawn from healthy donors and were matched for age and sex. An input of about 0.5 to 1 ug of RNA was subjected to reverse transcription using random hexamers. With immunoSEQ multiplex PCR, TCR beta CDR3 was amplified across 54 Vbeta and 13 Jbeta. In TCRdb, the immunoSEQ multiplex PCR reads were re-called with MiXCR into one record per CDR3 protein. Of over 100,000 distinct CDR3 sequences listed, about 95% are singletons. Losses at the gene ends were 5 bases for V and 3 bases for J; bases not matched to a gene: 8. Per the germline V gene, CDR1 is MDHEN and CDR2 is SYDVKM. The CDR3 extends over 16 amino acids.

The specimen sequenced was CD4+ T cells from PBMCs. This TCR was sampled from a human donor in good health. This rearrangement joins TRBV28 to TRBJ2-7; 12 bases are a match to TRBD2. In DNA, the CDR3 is TGTGCCAGCAGTCCCTACCAACTAGCGGGGGGCTACGAGCAGTACTTC. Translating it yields CASSPYQLAGGYEQYF.